This record concerns one TCR beta chain sequence. Its antigen is unidentified. One end of the junction varies from germline; a read error may be responsible. These data belong to a study of identical twins. MiXCR, run by TCRdb on the 5' RACE reads, gives a single entry per CDR3 protein. The table has some 900,000 distinct CDR3 sequences, 10% to 15% seen once. Each donor (without exception) was a healthy Caucasian. General study findings and limits: With beta out-of-frame sequences, excess sharing by twins was weaker.

Germline CDR1 SQVTM, CDR2 ANQGSEA. This CDR3 comprises 12 residues. The sample was also reused in another study, on yellow fever vaccine responses in identical twins.

The J gene is TRBJ2-3, the V gene TRBV29-1; tentatively, D is TRBD2 (6 bases). Specimen: PBMCs. This TCR came from a woman aged 18-29 years in good health. CDR3 sequence: CSVVAEKDTLYF. CDR3 DNA: TGCAGCGTTGTAGCGGAAAAGGATACGCTGTATTTT.